The sequence of this T cell receptor (beta chain) was determined in a study of CD8+CD57+ T cells in acquired aplastic anemia (dated 2018 in TCRdb). Turning to the overall study: Extracted DNA from sorted CD4+ and CD8+ cells averaged approximately 3 ug, ranging from about 0.18 to 27.4 ug. CD8+CD57+ expansion was defined as a frequency above the mean frequency observed in healthy subjects.

Genomic DNA served as template for TCR beta VDJ combination and CDR3 sequence profiling. An Illumina HiSeq 2000 was used for TCR repertoire sequencing. In the paper's pipeline: TRBV/TRBJ rearrangement plots, CDR3 size and DJ length profiles, and Simpson's diversity index were used to assess repertoires. Whichever DNA sequence was most abundant in the deep sequencing data was defined as the immunodominant clone. CDR3 amino acid sequences were checked for sharing between subjects and were compared against published repertoires and the VDJdb database. TCRdb handled the public reads itself, with Q25 trimming in fastp and clone calling in MiXCR, and kept productive beta chains. Each record represents a unique CDR3 protein, reported with the most common genes and DNA among its rows. V and J calls and clone size were set by TCRdb, not the authors. Counted in this sample were about 190,000 distinct CDR3 sequences; approximately 48% of them appeared once. The ten largest make up 8% to 10% of the sample.

About this clonotype itself: This receptor's antigen is unknown. Nothing much larger sits one base from this clone, and base qualities are not available.

Patients chosen for sequencing had shown expansion of CD8+CD57+ cells by flow cytometry. Every patient had a diagnosis of severe acquired aplastic anemia based on International Study of Aplastic Anemia and Agranulocytosis and Camitta criteria. No therapy had been received by the patients at the time of blood sampling. In this study, sorted CD4+ and CD8+ T cells from the blood of healthy subjects and of severe aplastic anemia patients had their TCR repertoires deep-sequenced. Patients were enrolled in the USA under clinicaltrials.gov protocols 00001620, 01623167, 00001397, 00071045, 00081523 and 00961064. Ficoll-Paque density gradient centrifugation was used to isolate peripheral blood mononuclear cells. Before DNA was extracted, CD4+ and CD8+ T cells were sorted using either FACS or magnetic beads. Points the paper makes about the study in general: Between patients and healthy controls, no significant difference in CD8+ Simpson's diversity was found (P=0.060). Although roughly 29 CD8+ CDR3 sequences were shared by patients and controls, these sequences appeared highly expressed in patients and within the immunodominant clones of patients.

According to the germline V gene, CDR1 reads SGHVS and CDR2 reads FQNEAQ. V is shortened by 5 bases, J by 0 bases, and the region joining them spans 5 bases. Spanning cysteine to phenylalanine, the CDR3 consists of 12 amino acids. Only CDR3 DNA remains: 36 bases, in frame from the first base. The chain joins TRBV7-8 to TRBJ2-7; the D gene is unclear. The specimen was sorted CD4+, CD8+, or CD8+CD57+ T cells (not recorded which) from PBMCs. The source is a human donor with aplastic anemia. The DNA sequence is given as TGTGCCAGCAGCCCCCGCTCCTACGAGCAGTACTTC. It translates as CASSPRSYEQYF.